This is a list of T cell receptor beta chains from one sample in a study of T cell changes during pregnancy in multiple sclerosis. Clones were sequenced by immunoSEQ multiplex PCR, and TCRdb holds only the in-frame ones, with some missing. The sample contains 40,000 to 50,000 clones, approximately 90% of which appear only once. The sequenced sample was CD4+ T cells from peripheral blood mononuclear cells, obtained in the third trimester of pregnancy. Receptors originate from a female donor with multiple sclerosis, enrolled in a pregnancy study. CDR3s leave out the opening cysteine and the closing phenylalanine or tryptophan. Each record gives: D gene, V gene, J gene, CDR3 protein. D genes are given only for firm matches.

TRBD1	TRBV9	TRBJ1-1	ASSAGTGNRAF
.	TRBV7-9	TRBJ1-1	ASSLVGLEAF
.	TRBV7-2	TRBJ1-3	ASSTPRGNTIY
.	TRBV19	TRBJ1-2	ASSPGLLKFYGYT
TRBD1	TRBV5-4	TRBJ2-5	ASSLGGTGVQETQY
TRBD2	TRBV5-6	TRBJ2-5	ASSLGTSGRETQY
TRBD2	TRBV28	TRBJ2-5	ASSLGRVFFQETQY
TRBD2	TRBV4-1	TRBJ2-7	ASSQRATSGSRRYEQY
TRBD2	TRBV6-6	TRBJ2-1	ASSRGLAGGHEQF
TRBD2	TRBV7-2	TRBJ2-7	ASSSTSGSSEQY
TRBD1	TRBV11-2	TRBJ2-7	ASRPLWDRGNRLTYEQY
.	TRBV19	TRBJ2-4	ASSIFQGSKVTQY
.	TRBV6-1	TRBJ2-7	ASRTDIYEQY
TRBD1	TRBV4-3	TRBJ2-7	ASSRATGTYEQY
.	TRBV5-1	TRBJ1-1	ASSIDRHTEAF
.	TRBV30	TRBJ1-1	AWDSGNGRNTEAF
.	TRBV10-3	TRBJ1-2	AIMSQGSTNYGYT
.	TRBV11-2	TRBJ1-3	ASSLGVWDFVY
TRBD2	TRBV30	TRBJ2-3	AWGGLAGVTDTQY
TRBD1	TRBV5-4	TRBJ2-7	ASRPGQAYEQY
.	TRBV29-1	TRBJ1-1	SVGRQTVNTEAF
.	TRBV5-6	TRBJ2-7	ASQTLTGIRAYEQY
.	TRBV6-1	TRBJ2-2	ATRERVSTGELF
.	TRBV7-9	TRBJ2-1	ASSPHGRRANEQF
.	TRBV19	TRBJ1-4	ASHTFSSSNEKLF
TRBD2	TRBV12-5	TRBJ2-1	ASGLVLSGSRNNEQF
.	TRBV29-1	TRBJ1-1	SVNRGAAEAF
.	TRBV7-9	TRBJ1-2	ASSLQVNYGYT
TRBD1	TRBV7-9	TRBJ2-7	ASSQITGQGASEQY
.	TRBV19	TRBJ2-5	ASSLTAPSGETQY